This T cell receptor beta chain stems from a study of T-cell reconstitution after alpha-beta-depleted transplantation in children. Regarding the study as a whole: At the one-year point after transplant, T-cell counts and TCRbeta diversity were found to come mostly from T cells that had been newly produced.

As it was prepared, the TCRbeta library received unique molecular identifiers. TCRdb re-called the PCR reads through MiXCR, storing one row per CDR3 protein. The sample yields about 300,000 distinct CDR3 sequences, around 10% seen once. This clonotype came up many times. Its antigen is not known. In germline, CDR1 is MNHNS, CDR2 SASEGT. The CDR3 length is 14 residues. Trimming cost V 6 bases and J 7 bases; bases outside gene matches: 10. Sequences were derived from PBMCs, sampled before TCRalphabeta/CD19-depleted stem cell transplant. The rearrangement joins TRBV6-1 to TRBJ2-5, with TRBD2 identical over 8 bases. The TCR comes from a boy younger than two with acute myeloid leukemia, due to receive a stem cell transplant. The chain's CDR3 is CASSPSGGGRTQYF. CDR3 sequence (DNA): TGTGCCAGCAGCCCATCGGGGGGGGGACGGACCCAGTACTTC.